This entry lists 2 T cell receptor beta chains sequenced from one sample in a study of T cells in Graves' hyperthyroidism and ophthalmopathy. TCR beta CDR3 sequences were amplified from RNA transcripts. The primer set for the first-round RT-PCR of the TCR CDR3 was HTBI. TCRdb called the multiplex PCR reads again in MiXCR, with one record for every CDR3 protein. The sample carries 250,000 or so distinct CDR3 sequences, around 15% recorded once. Input material: blood. The receptors stem from a woman in her fifties or sixties with Graves' hyperthyroidism that later progressed to Graves' ophthalmopathy.

This clonotype was seen ten or more times. This sequence may be a read error, since a much larger clone differs from it by one base. V is TRBV20-1 and J is TRBJ2-3, with 8 nucleotides matching TRBD2. This CDR3 spans 12 amino acids. Per germline, CDR1 DFQATT and CDR2 SNEGSKA (reference sequence). The CDR3 sequence is CSAGRGTNTQYF. CDR3 DNA: TGCAGTGCCGGGAGGGGCACAAATACGCAGTATTTT.

At least ten counts were recorded for this clonotype. The V and J genes are TRBV28 and TRBJ2-1; 12 bases fit TRBD1. Germline-derived CDR1 and CDR2 are MDHEN and SYDVKM. The CDR3 sequence is 15 residues long. The junction had 9 bases not matched to a gene; V was cut back by 3 bases and J by 12 bases. In DNA form, the CDR3 reads TGTGCCAGCAGTTTCGGGACAGGGGGCACGATAACGCAGTTCTTC. It codes for CASSFGTGGTITQFF.